This paragraph covers one TCR beta chain sequence. The CDR3 contains 14 residues. Trimming took 4 bases from V and 2 from J, leaving 9 bases between them. Germline V gives CDR1 SGHTA, CDR2 FQGNSA. This specimen comes from a study of blood T cell repertoires in COVID-19. Background on the study: Researchers got acute and convalescent COVID-19 samples from the United States, Italy and Spain. PBMCs, B-cell-depleted T cells, or T cells were the source of the cDNA or gDNA that made up the material.

In the original workflow: Researchers report that nucleated cell counts were estimated from reference gene primer amplification. Repertoires were generated with immunoSEQ multiplex PCR, while TCRdb's copy carries only in-frame clones and drops some. V, J and clone size reflect that table, while D and trimming were determined from the DNA. The sample holds about 170,000 clones; 90% to 95% are singletons and the top ten take 0.5% to 0.65%. The chain joins TRBV7-2 to TRBJ1-5, with D uncertain. The receptor was derived from a man aged 50-60 years with acute or convalescent COVID-19. Sequencing input: peripheral blood. The CDR3 bases are TGTGCCAGCAGCTCCCGGGGAGGCAATCAGCCCCAGCATTTT. It codes for CASSSRGGNQPQHF.